Presented here are 2 T cell receptor beta chains from one specimen sequenced in a study of vaccination and CD4 T cells after COVID-19. What these receptors recognize is not known. As for treatment: approximately nine-day PBMC culture with coronavirus spike peptide pools or control peptides (ViraFEST assay). Researchers collected the unexposed donor's CD4+ T cells before the COVID-19 pandemic (2011-2018). Cultured CD4+ T-cell DNA underwent Oncomine TCR Beta short-read sequencing. Genomic DNA was isolated from cultured CD4+ T cells. A single record per CDR3 protein comes from TCRdb applying MiXCR to the PCR reads. This sample has around 9,100 distinct CDR3 sequences, with less than 45% found just once. The sequenced sample consisted of CD4+ T cells from blood, cultured in vitro. These TCRs come from a human donor in good health.

J is TRBJ1-1 and V is TRBV12-3 or TRBV12-4, with D hard to call. CDR3 size: 12 residues. Trimming removed 7 bases from V and 2 bases from J, with 8 bases in between. This CDR3 reads CASKRLNTEAFF. Written as DNA, the CDR3 is TGTGCCAGCAAACGGCTAAACACTGAAGCTTTCTTT.

This clonotype appeared a few times. The chain joins TRBV7-8 to TRBJ2-3, with 10 bases matching TRBD1. Germline values: CDR1 SGHVS, CDR2 FQNEAQ. The CDR3 is 17 residues long. Losses at the gene ends were 5 bases for V and 2 bases for J; bases not matched to a gene: 10. CDR3 sequence reads: CASSGTSDRGYTDTQYF. DNA for the CDR3: TGTGCCAGCAGCGGTACCTCGGACAGGGGGTACACAGATACGCAGTATTTT.